Below are 15 T cell receptor beta chains sequenced from a single sample in a study of spatial heterogeneity in lung cancer. Described time point: blood at routine non-recurrence follow-up after resection. TCRdb re-called the 5' RACE reads through MiXCR, storing one row per CDR3 protein. The table has about 16,000 distinct CDR3 sequences, 5% to 7.5% seen once. The sample in question was PBMCs, obtained at follow-up. These receptor sequences come from a male donor with early-stage non-small cell lung cancer.

This clonotype was seen many times. The chain couples TRBV2 to TRBJ2-7, with 9 nucleotides matching TRBD2. CDR1 is SNHLY, CDR2 FYNNEI, per germline. CDR3 length: 15 residues. The junction had 7 bases not matched to a gene; V was cut back by 7 bases and J by 0 bases. DNA for the CDR3: TGTGCCAGCATTACGACTAGCGGAGGCTCCTACGAGCAGTACTTC. This gives the protein CASITTSGGSYEQYF.

This clonotype occurred many times. The chain's CDR3 is CASSSRERVPTDTQYF. The CDR3 DNA sequence: TGTGCCAGCAGCTCCAGGGAGCGGGTACCGACGGATACGCAGTATTTT. The chain employs TRBV7-9 and TRBJ2-3; D may be TRBD2 (6 bases). Trimming shortened V by 4 bases and J by 6 bases, and 20 bases separated the two germline ends. This CDR3 has 16 residues. The V gene's germline CDR1 is SEHNR and CDR2 FQNEAQ (reference sequence).

The rearrangement links TRBV7-2 to TRBJ2-1, with D uncertain. The V and J ends lost 4 bases and 3 bases respectively, with 10 bases between them. Germline V gene lookup returns CDR1 SGHTA and CDR2 FQGNSA. The CDR3 is made up of 14 amino acids. The CDR3, as DNA: TGTGCCAGCAGCTCCCGACGGTTCTACAATGAGCAGTTCTTC. Protein product: CASSSRRFYNEQFF. Together with reference TRBV7-2 and TRBJ2-1, the CDR3 gives the full variable domain: GAGVSQSPSNKVTEKGKDVELRCDPISGHTALYWYRQSLGQGLEFLIYFQGNSAPDKSGLPSDRFSAERTGGSVSTLTIQRTQQEDSAVYLCASSSRRFYNEQFFGPGTRLTVL.

This clonotype was counted many times. The rearrangement joins TRBV20-1 to TRBJ2-1; 7 bases align to TRBD2. The CDR3 has 14 amino acids. After removal of 2 bases from V and 0 bases from J, the junction contained 1 base not matched to a gene. Germline-derived CDR1 and CDR2 are DFQATT and SNEGSKA (reference sequence). CDR3 sequence (DNA): TGCAGTGCTAGATGGACTAGCTCCTACAATGAGCAGTTCTTC. It codes for CSARWTSSYNEQFF.

This clonotype ranks as medium-sized. The V call is TRBV7-2, the J call TRBJ1-2; TRBD1 aligns across 7 bases. The CDR3 runs to 16 residues. J lost 0 bases, V lost 5 bases, and 9 bases had no gene match. Per the germline V gene, CDR1 is SGHTA and CDR2 is FQGNSA. The DNA for the CDR3 is TGTGCCAGCAGCACCAGACAGGGCCTTACTAACTATGGCTACACCTTC. It is translated as CASSTRQGLTNYGYTF.

The table lists this clonotype with many counts. The chain has TRBV4-2 and TRBJ2-3; 8 bases match TRBD2. The CDR3 sequence is 15 residues long. The trim removed 0 bases at V and 10 bases at J, leaving 9 bases unmatched. CDR1 and CDR2 from the germline V gene are LGHNA and YNFKEQ. The CDR3 sequence is CASSQDRQKTSAQYF. The CDR3 DNA reads as TGTGCCAGCAGCCAAGATCGTCAGAAGACTAGCGCGCAGTATTTT.

The chain recombines TRBV29-1 with TRBJ2-3; 7 bases line up with TRBD2. Germline CDR1 SQVTM, CDR2 ANQGSEA. The CDR3 contains 15 residues. V gave up 0 bases and J gave up 2 bases; unmatched junction bases: 5. The chain's CDR3 is CSVEDRGTTTDTQYF. For the CDR3, the DNA is TGCAGCGTTGAAGATCGAGGGACTACCACAGATACGCAGTATTTT.

This clonotype appeared many times. V and J are TRBV4-1 and TRBJ1-4; D remains ambiguous. There are 15 residues in the CDR3. Germline V gene data show CDR1 as MGHRA and CDR2 as YSYEKL. V dropped 0 bases and J dropped 8 bases, with 13 bases sitting between them. In DNA form, the CDR3 reads TGCGCCAGCAGCCAAGAAAGGGCTAAGCCGGAAAAACTGTTTTTT. Its protein product is CASSQERAKPEKLFF.

The chain is built from TRBV10-3 and TRBJ1-1; weak D call: TRBD1 (5 bases). This CDR3 region has 16 residues. The ends were cut back, 2 bases at V and 3 bases at J, with 16 bases in the middle. Germline V gene data show CDR1 as ENHRY and CDR2 as SYGVKD. CDR3 DNA: TGTGCCATCAGTGAGAACCCCGCAGGGTGGGACACTGAAGCTTTCTTT. Its translation is CAISENPAGWDTEAFF.

V and J are TRBV6-2 or TRBV6-3 and TRBJ2-6; tentative D call: TRBD1 (5 bases). Trimming stripped 4 bases from V and 0 bases from J, with 7 bases between. The germline V gene has CDR1 MNHEY and CDR2 SVGEGT. The CDR3 contains 15 residues. CDR3 bases: TGTGCCAGCAGTTCAGGGCCCTCTGGGGCCAACGTCCTGACTTTC. Its translation: CASSSGPSGANVLTF.

This clonotype appeared many times. This rearrangement joins TRBV24-1 to TRBJ2-2; D is ambiguous. V was pared by 5 bases and J by 5 bases, with 5 bases between. This CDR3 comprises 12 residues. The germline gives CDR1 KGHDR, CDR2 SFDVKD. CDR3 region: CATSGSTGELFF. The CDR3 DNA is TGTGCCACCAGTGGTTCGACCGGGGAGCTGTTTTTT.

This clonotype is judged medium-sized. V is TRBV2 and J is TRBJ1-5; 7 bases agree with TRBD1. J gave up 5 bases and V 8 bases, and 12 bases lay outside the gene matches. Per the germline V gene, CDR1 is SNHLY and CDR2 is FYNNEI. The CDR3 covers 15 residues. CDR3 loop: CASGSGGTDHQPQHF. CDR3 nucleotides: TGTGCCAGCGGGTCGGGAGGGACAGATCATCAGCCCCAGCATTTT.

The V and J genes are TRBV20-1 and TRBJ1-4; possible D gene TRBD1, 5 bases. The CDR3 loop spans 10 amino acids. Germline assignment: CDR1 DFQATT and CDR2 SNEGSKA (reference sequence). Trimming stripped 6 bases from V and 16 bases from J, with 15 bases between. CDR3 in amino acids: CSAGRPVPFF. In DNA, the CDR3 is TGCAGTGCGGGGCGGCCTGTGCCGTTTTTT.

This clonotype came up many times. This chain connects TRBV28 to TRBJ2-7; D unclear. V shed 9 bases and J shed 1 base, with 10 bases lying between them. The CDR3 extends over 12 amino acids. Per the germline V gene, CDR1 is MDHEN and CDR2 is SYDVKM. In nucleotides, the CDR3 is TGTGCCAGTGGGCCTCTTTCCTACGAGCAGTACTTC. It codes for CASGPLSYEQYF.

This clonotype occurred a few times. This sequence joins TRBV7-9 and TRBJ1-1, with TRBD1 matching 8 bases. The trim removed 5 bases at V and 4 bases at J, leaving 9 bases unmatched. The CDR3 totals 15 residues. CDR1 is SEHNR and CDR2 is FQNEAQ in the germline V gene (reference sequence). CDR3 in DNA: TGTGCCAGCAGCGCCCTGGCAGGGGGCGTCACTGAAGCTTTCTTT. Protein sequence: CASSALAGGVTEAFF.